The rows below give T cell receptor beta chains drawn from one sample of a study of blood T cell repertoires in COVID-19. Here immunoSEQ multiplex PCR was the method, and the copy in TCRdb shows in-frame clones only, minus some. Of over 200,000 clones listed, about 83% are singletons. Material: peripheral blood. These receptors came from a woman aged 30 to 39 with COVID-19, enrolled during active disease. Each CDR3 is given with its conserved first and last residue. Each record gives: clone size, J gene, D gene, V gene, CDR3 protein, CDR3 DNA. D genes are given only for firm matches. Clone size, where shown, is once, few, many, or a class for clones that have expanded.

clone size: few; J gene: TRBJ2-1; D gene: -; V gene: TRBV5-1; CDR3 protein: CASTTRRGRENNEQFF; CDR3 DNA: TGCGCCAGCACCACCCGACGTGGGCGGGAAAACAATGAGCAGTTCTTC
clone size: -; J gene: TRBJ2-2; D gene: -; V gene: TRBV3-1/TRBV3-2; CDR3 protein: CASSQDPQAGELFF; CDR3 DNA: TGTGCCAGCAGCCAAGATCCCCAGGCCGGGGAGCTGTTTTTT
clone size: -; J gene: TRBJ2-2; D gene: -; V gene: TRBV3-1/TRBV3-2; CDR3 protein: CASSQYGANTGELFF; CDR3 DNA: TGTGCCAGCAGCCAATATGGAGCTAACACCGGGGAGCTGTTTTTT
clone size: -; J gene: TRBJ1-5; D gene: TRBD1; V gene: TRBV6-2/TRBV6-3; CDR3 protein: CASSNRDSHQPQHF; CDR3 DNA: TGTGCCAGCAGTAACCGGGACAGCCATCAGCCCCAGCATTTT
clone size: -; J gene: TRBJ2-1; D gene: -; V gene: TRBV6-6; CDR3 protein: CASSSQRTNEYEQFF; CDR3 DNA: TGTGCCAGCAGTTCCCAAAGGACAAACGAGTATGAGCAGTTCTTC
clone size: -; J gene: TRBJ2-1; D gene: TRBD1; V gene: TRBV7-9; CDR3 protein: CASSFRGQINEQFF; CDR3 DNA: TGTGCCAGCAGCTTCAGGGGGCAGATAAATGAGCAGTTCTTC
clone size: -; J gene: TRBJ2-5; D gene: TRBD1; V gene: TRBV7-2; CDR3 protein: CASSRDRDQETQYF; CDR3 DNA: TGTGCCAGCAGCCGGGACAGGGATCAAGAGACCCAGTACTTC
clone size: -; J gene: TRBJ1-1; D gene: TRBD1; V gene: TRBV27; CDR3 protein: CATGRDRETEAFF; CDR3 DNA: TGTGCCACCGGCCGGGACAGGGAAACTGAAGCTTTCTTT
clone size: -; J gene: TRBJ2-1; D gene: -; V gene: TRBV18; CDR3 protein: CASSPEGRPYNEQFF; CDR3 DNA: TGTGCCAGCTCACCAGAGGGCAGACCCTACAATGAGCAGTTCTTC
clone size: -; J gene: TRBJ1-2; D gene: -; V gene: TRBV9; CDR3 protein: CASSGSPRDTAGYTF; CDR3 DNA: TGTGCCAGCAGCGGATCACCTCGGGACACGGCTGGCTACACCTTC
clone size: -; J gene: TRBJ1-1; D gene: -; V gene: TRBV4-3; CDR3 protein: CASSQVEDTEAFF; CDR3 DNA: TGCGCCAGCAGCCAAGTGGAGGACACTGAAGCTTTCTTT
clone size: -; J gene: TRBJ1-1; D gene: TRBD1; V gene: TRBV7-9; CDR3 protein: CASSSTGGVNTEAFF; CDR3 DNA: TGTGCCAGCAGCTCCACAGGGGGCGTGAACACTGAAGCTTTCTTT
clone size: once; J gene: TRBJ2-6; D gene: -; V gene: TRBV14; CDR3 protein: CASSLQTGSSGANVLTF; CDR3 DNA: TGTGCCAGCAGCCTCCAAACAGGGAGCTCTGGGGCCAACGTCCTGACTTTC
clone size: -; J gene: TRBJ2-6; D gene: -; V gene: TRBV9; CDR3 protein: CASSAGLTRMSSGANVLTF; CDR3 DNA: TGTGCCAGCAGCGCCGGATTGACGAGGATGAGCTCTGGGGCCAACGTCCTGACTTTC
clone size: -; J gene: TRBJ1-5; D gene: -; V gene: TRBV19; CDR3 protein: CASSSQGQQPQHF; CDR3 DNA: TGTGCCAGTAGCTCACAGGGCCAACAGCCCCAGCATTTT
clone size: -; J gene: TRBJ1-5; D gene: -; V gene: TRBV9; CDR3 protein: CASSVDGGTNQPQHF; CDR3 DNA: TGTGCCAGCAGCGTAGATGGAGGGACCAATCAGCCCCAGCATTTT